These 19 T cell receptor beta chains were sequenced from one sample in a study of T cells in Graves' hyperthyroidism and ophthalmopathy. Amplification of TCR beta CDR3 regions was performed using RNA transcripts as template. Researchers ran a first-round RT-PCR on the TCR CDR3 using the HTBI primer set. TCRdb redid the calling of the multiplex PCR reads with MiXCR, one entry per CDR3 protein. The data contain fewer than 55,000 distinct CDR3 sequences, about 53% of them seen just once; the ten biggest clones take up under 35%. The sequencing sample was made of peripheral blood or thyroid tissue (not recorded which). Receptors were obtained from a man in his late teens or twenties with Graves' hyperthyroidism.

In its sample, this clonotype was seen many times. V is TRBV14 and J is TRBJ1-2; possible D gene TRBD1, 5 bases. Trimming stripped 5 bases from V and 6 bases from J, with 13 bases between. Germline V CDR1 and CDR2: SGHDN, FVKESK. This CDR3 comprises 13 residues. The CDR3 nucleotides read TGTGCCAGCAGCGCCAGAGGGACGGATGGCTACACCTTC. It translates to CASSARGTDGYTF.

In its sample, this clonotype was seen many times. The chain couples TRBV6-5 to TRBJ1-4; the D is unclear. Germline V gives CDR1 MNHEY, CDR2 SVGAGI. Trimming removed 6 bases from V and 0 bases from J, with 14 bases in between. The CDR3 spans 16 residues. CDR3: CASRPRSLATNEKLFF. The DNA for the CDR3 is TGTGCCAGCAGACCGCGTAGCCTTGCAACTAATGAAAAACTGTTTTTT.

This clonotype was recorded at least ten times. V gene TRBV12-3 or TRBV12-4 combines with J gene TRBJ2-7; no firm D call. The CDR3 consists of 12 residues. Trimming removed 3 bases at V and 5 bases at J, with 8 bases between. In nucleotides, the CDR3 is TGTGCCAGCAGTTTCTGGAGCGACGAGCAGTACTTC. Protein sequence: CASSFWSDEQYF.

J is TRBJ2-2 and V is TRBV5-1, with unresolved D. Trimming left V 3 bases short and J 3 bases short, with 6 bases between. Germline lookup yields CDR1 SGHRS and CDR2 YFSETQ. CDR3 length equals 13 residues. The CDR3 nucleotides read TGCGCCAGCAGCTCTGGGTACACCGGGGAGCTGTTTTTT. Encoded protein: CASSSGYTGELFF. Filled out from reference TRBV5-1 and TRBJ2-2, the complete variable domain reads KAGVTQTPRYLIKTRGQQVTLSCSPISGHRSVSWYQQTPGQGLQFLFEYFSETQRNKGNFPGRFSGRQFSNSRSEMNVSTLELGDSALYLCASSSGYTGELFFGEGSRLTVL.

By sample share, this clonotype is medium-sized (0.01 to 0.1%). V usage is TRBV20-1 and J usage is TRBJ1-2; D is ambiguous. CDR3 length: 11 amino acids. Germline V gene data show CDR1 as DFQATT and CDR2 as SNEGSKA (reference sequence). Deletions cut 4 bases from V and 3 bases from J, with 6 bases between. DNA for the CDR3: TGCAGTGCTATAGATCACTATGGCTACACCTTC. Protein sequence: CSAIDHYGYTF.

The table lists this clonotype with many counts. The chain has TRBV4-2 and TRBJ2-7; no clear D gene. The CDR3 spans 11 residues. CDR1 is LGHNA and CDR2 is YNFKEQ in the germline V gene. The V gene lost 3 bases and the J gene lost 4 bases, with 4 bases spanning the gap. The CDR3 here is CASSHNYEQYF. The CDR3 DNA sequence: TGTGCCAGCAGCCATAATTACGAGCAGTACTTC.

This chain links TRBV5-1 with TRBJ1-3; D gene uncertain. V gave up 0 bases and J gave up 11 bases, with 21 bases separating them. CDR1 SGHRS and CDR2 YFSETQ come from the germline V gene. The CDR3 contains 16 residues. CDR3 loop: CASSLAGSAGGDAIYF. The CDR3 DNA is TGCGCCAGCAGCTTGGCCGGGTCCGCAGGAGGAGACGCCATATATTTT.

The genes are TRBV9 and TRBJ2-7, with TRBD1 matching 10 bases. V dropped 3 bases and J dropped 5; count of bases not matched to a gene: 5. The CDR3 consists of 14 residues. Germline assignment: CDR1 SGDLS and CDR2 YYNGEE. This chain's CDR3 is CASSATGGADEQYF. The CDR3 nucleotides read TGTGCCAGCAGCGCGACAGGGGGCGCGGACGAGCAGTACTTC.

In this sample, this clonotype turned up a few times. The chain uses TRBV20-1 and TRBJ2-5; no clear D gene. The germline V gene encodes CDR1 DFQATT and CDR2 SNEGSKA (reference sequence). Trimming shortened V by 0 bases and J by 5 bases, and 13 bases separated the two germline ends. This CDR3 is 14 amino acids long. The CDR3 is CSAREIQMRETQYF. The DNA for the CDR3 is TGCAGTGCTAGAGAGATTCAAATGAGGGAGACCCAGTACTTC.

The chain is built from TRBV29-1 and TRBJ2-7; 11 positions agree with TRBD1. The CDR3 runs to 15 residues. From germline, CDR1 is SQVTM and CDR2 ANQGSEA. V shed 3 bases, J shed 6 bases, and the junction held 10 bases outside the gene matches. CDR3 residues: CSVEADRGPGSEQYF. CDR3 nucleotide sequence: TGCAGCGTTGAGGCGGACAGGGGGCCAGGCTCCGAGCAGTACTTC.

The sample holds many counts of this clonotype. The chain employs TRBV5-5 and TRBJ1-5; 8 bases map to TRBD1. V gave up 0 bases and J gave up 5 bases; unmatched junction bases: 4. The germline gives CDR1 SGHKS, CDR2 YYEKEE (reference sequence). The CDR3 contains 15 residues. Here the CDR3 reads CASSLVGQGHQPQHF. CDR3 coding DNA: TGTGCCAGCAGCTTGGTAGGACAGGGTCATCAGCCCCAGCATTTT.

The chain combines TRBV7-6 with TRBJ2-2, with D tentatively TRBD1 (5 bases). The V gene lost 5 bases and the J gene lost 5 bases, with 9 bases spanning the gap. Germline CDR1 is SGHVS and CDR2 is FNYEAQ. The CDR3 runs to 13 residues. CDR3 region: CASSVTGTGELFF. In nucleotides, the CDR3 is TGTGCCAGCAGCGTTACAGGAACCGGGGAGCTGTTTTTT.

This clonotype was seen at least ten times. This chain uses TRBV7-8 with TRBJ1-1, with TRBD1 as a possible D gene (5 bases). V was pared by 3 bases and J by 5 bases, with 16 bases between. The CDR3 is 15 residues long. From germline, CDR1 is SGHVS and CDR2 FQNEAQ. The DNA of the CDR3 is TGTGCCAGCAGCTTCCGGGGCAAAGGGGATACTGAAGCTTTCTTT. It specifies CASSFRGKGDTEAFF.

V gene TRBV19 combines with J gene TRBJ2-7; D is perhaps TRBD1 or TRBD2 (6 bases each). Germline CDR1 and CDR2: LNHDA and SQIVND (reference sequence). V dropped 3 bases and J dropped 6 bases, with 9 bases sitting between them. The CDR3 totals 12 residues. This CDR3 is CASSIGGGEQYF. The DNA for the CDR3 is TGTGCCAGTAGTATTGGAGGGGGCGAGCAGTACTTC.

This clonotype was counted at least ten times. This sequence joins TRBV27 and TRBJ1-1; D uncertain. The length of the CDR3 is 12 residues. V was clipped by 6 bases and J by 10 bases, with 15 bases between them. Germline V gene data show CDR1 as MNHEY and CDR2 as SMNVEV (reference sequence). CDR3 nucleotide sequence: TGTGCCAGCAGCCATGACACGCTGGGAGCTTTCTTT. This gives the protein CASSHDTLGAFF.

V and J are TRBV7-8 and TRBJ1-1, with unresolved D. The CDR3 covers 14 residues. Trimming took 5 bases from V and 3 from J, leaving 13 bases between them. CDR1 and CDR2 from the germline V gene are SGHVS and FQNEAQ. The CDR3 bases are TGTGCCAGCAGCGTTGGGTGCCGGTACACTGAAGCTTTCTTT. Translation: CASSVGCRYTEAFF.

This clonotype appeared many times. This chain uses TRBV12-3 or TRBV12-4 with TRBJ1-3; the D gene is possibly TRBD1 (6 bases). CDR3 length: 15 amino acids. V dropped 4 bases and J dropped 0 bases, with 10 bases sitting between them. The CDR3 nucleotides are TGTGCCAGCAGTTCCGGACAGACCTCTGGAAACACCATATATTTT. Translation: CASSSGQTSGNTIYF.

The V call is TRBV15, the J call TRBJ2-5, with 8 bases that match TRBD2. CDR3 length: 17 amino acids. The V segment lost 3 bases and the J segment 2 bases; nucleotides outside the gene matches: 11. The germline V gene encodes CDR1 LNHNV and CDR2 YYDKDF (reference sequence). CDR3 in amino acids: CATSSLTSGGRQETQYF. DNA of the CDR3: TGTGCCACCAGCAGCTTGACGAGCGGGGGTCGGCAAGAGACCCAGTACTTC.

With regard to this clonotype: This may be a read error: a much more frequent sequence differs by one nucleotide. The chain employs TRBV7-2 and TRBJ2-7; 12 positions agree with TRBD2. Trimming took 5 bases from V and 7 from J; bases not matched to a gene: 6. The CDR3 sequence is 14 residues long. Germline CDR1 is SGHTA and CDR2 is FQGNSA. The CDR3 sequence is CASSMTSGGSEQYF. The CDR3 DNA sequence: TGTGCCAGCAGCATGACTAGCGGGGGTAGTGAGCAGTACTTC. Using reference TRBV7-2 and TRBJ2-7 for the parts outside the CDR3, the full variable domain is GAGVSQSPSNKVTEKGKDVELRCDPISGHTALYWYRQSLGQGLEFLIYFQGNSAPDKSGLPSDRFSAERTGGSVSTLTIQRTQQEDSAVYLCASSMTSGGSEQYFGPGTRLTVT.